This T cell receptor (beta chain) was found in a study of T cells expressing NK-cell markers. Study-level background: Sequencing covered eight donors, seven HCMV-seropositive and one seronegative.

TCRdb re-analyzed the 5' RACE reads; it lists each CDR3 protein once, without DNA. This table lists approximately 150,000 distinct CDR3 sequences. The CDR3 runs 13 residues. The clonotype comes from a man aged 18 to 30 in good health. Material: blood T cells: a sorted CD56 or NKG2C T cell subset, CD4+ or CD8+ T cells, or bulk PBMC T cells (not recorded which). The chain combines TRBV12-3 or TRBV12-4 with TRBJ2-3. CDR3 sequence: CASSFLMRDTQYF.